The rows below give T cell receptor beta chains drawn from one sample of a study of regulatory T cells in long-lasting Graves disease. Each CDR3 protein is one row after TCRdb ran MiXCR on the multiplex PCR reads. The sample yields about 430,000 distinct CDR3 sequences, 21% seen once. The specimen was peripheral blood mononuclear cells (PBMCs), collected when the disease was refractory, from a patient treated with antithyroid drugs. The receptors here all came from a female donor with Graves disease. The CDR3 runs from the conserved cysteine through the conserved F or W. D genes are given only for firm matches. The size field is filled for only some rows; it gives once, few, many or a size class.

V: TRBV6-1
size: many
J: TRBJ2-2
D: -
CDR3: CASSERGGSNTGELFF
DNA: TGTGCCAGCAGTGAACGGGGCGGATCGAACACCGGGGAGCTGTTTTTT

V: TRBV9
size: -
J: TRBJ2-7
D: TRBD1
CDR3: CASSVDGDRPYEQYF
DNA: TGTGCCAGCAGCGTAGACGGGGACAGACCCTACGAGCAGTACTTC

V: TRBV11-2
size: many
J: TRBJ2-7
D: TRBD2
CDR3: CASSLGASSGTNEQYF
DNA: TGTGCCAGCAGCTTAGGAGCGTCTAGCGGGACCAACGAGCAGTACTTC

V: TRBV19
size: -
J: TRBJ1-1
D: -
CDR3: CASSEAPNTEAFF
DNA: TGTGCCAGTAGCGAGGCTCCGAACACTGAAGCTTTCTTT

V: TRBV28
size: many
J: TRBJ2-7
D: -
CDR3: CASSFRGRPYEQYF
DNA: TGTGCCAGCAGTTTTAGGGGTAGACCCTACGAGCAGTACTTC

V: TRBV12-3/TRBV12-4
size: many
J: TRBJ1-6
D: TRBD1
CDR3: CASSLYRTGPVPPPLHF
DNA: TGTGCCAGCAGCTTATACCGGACAGGTCCTGTCCCTCCACCCCTCCACTTT

V: TRBV28
size: many
J: TRBJ1-2
D: -
CDR3: CASKTGVDSPKEVYGYTF
DNA: TGTGCCAGCAAAACGGGGGTGGACAGTCCTAAGGAAGTCTATGGCTACACCTTC

V: TRBV27
size: many
J: TRBJ1-1
D: TRBD1
CDR3: CASSSYRDRIQEAFF
DNA: TGTGCCAGCAGTTCGTACCGGGACAGGATCCAGGAAGCTTTCTTT

V: TRBV6-1
size: few
J: TRBJ2-4
D: TRBD1
CDR3: CASSAQGELAKNIQYF
DNA: TGTGCCAGCAGTGCACAGGGGGAATTAGCCAAAAACATTCAGTACTTC

V: TRBV3-1
size: many
J: TRBJ1-2
D: -
CDR3: CASSQEEGHYGYTF
DNA: TGTGCCAGCAGCCAGGAAGAAGGGCACTATGGCTACACCTTC

V: TRBV2
size: few
J: TRBJ2-3
D: TRBD2
CDR3: CASSGTSGSDTQYF
DNA: TGTGCCAGCAGTGGGACTAGCGGCTCAGATACGCAGTATTTT

V: TRBV5-4
size: -
J: TRBJ1-1
D: -
CDR3: CASSLAGVGTEAFF
DNA: TGTGCCAGCAGCTTGGCCGGAGTTGGTACTGAAGCTTTCTTT

V: TRBV7-8
size: many
J: TRBJ1-2
D: -
CDR3: CASSARQGSYNYGYTF
DNA: TGTGCCAGCAGCGCCCGCCAGGGCTCCTACAACTATGGCTACACCTTC

V: TRBV4-1
size: -
J: TRBJ2-3
D: TRBD2
CDR3: CASSQDVAGDYTDTQYF
DNA: TGCGCCAGCAGCCAAGATGTAGCGGGGGACTACACAGATACGCAGTATTTT

V: TRBV7-9
size: -
J: TRBJ2-7
D: -
CDR3: CASRSGQTYEQYF
DNA: TGTGCCAGCAGAAGTGGACAGACCTACGAGCAGTACTTC

V: TRBV7-9
size: -
J: TRBJ2-1
D: -
CDR3: CASSLVATGTGDEQFF
DNA: TGTGCCAGCAGCCTAGTCGCGACAGGGACGGGGGATGAGCAGTTCTTC